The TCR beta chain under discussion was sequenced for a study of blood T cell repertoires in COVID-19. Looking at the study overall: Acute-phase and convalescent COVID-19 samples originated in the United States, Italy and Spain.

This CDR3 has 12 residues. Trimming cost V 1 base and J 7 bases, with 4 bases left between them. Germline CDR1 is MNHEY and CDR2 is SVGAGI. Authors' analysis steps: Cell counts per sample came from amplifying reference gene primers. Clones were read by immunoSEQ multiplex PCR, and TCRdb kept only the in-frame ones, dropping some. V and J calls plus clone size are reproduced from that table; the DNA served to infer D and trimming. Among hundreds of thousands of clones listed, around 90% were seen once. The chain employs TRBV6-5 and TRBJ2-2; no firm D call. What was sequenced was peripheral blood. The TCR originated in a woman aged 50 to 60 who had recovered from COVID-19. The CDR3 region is CASSYYNGELFF. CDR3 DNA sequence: TGTGCCAGCAGTTACTATAACGGGGAGCTGTTTTTT.